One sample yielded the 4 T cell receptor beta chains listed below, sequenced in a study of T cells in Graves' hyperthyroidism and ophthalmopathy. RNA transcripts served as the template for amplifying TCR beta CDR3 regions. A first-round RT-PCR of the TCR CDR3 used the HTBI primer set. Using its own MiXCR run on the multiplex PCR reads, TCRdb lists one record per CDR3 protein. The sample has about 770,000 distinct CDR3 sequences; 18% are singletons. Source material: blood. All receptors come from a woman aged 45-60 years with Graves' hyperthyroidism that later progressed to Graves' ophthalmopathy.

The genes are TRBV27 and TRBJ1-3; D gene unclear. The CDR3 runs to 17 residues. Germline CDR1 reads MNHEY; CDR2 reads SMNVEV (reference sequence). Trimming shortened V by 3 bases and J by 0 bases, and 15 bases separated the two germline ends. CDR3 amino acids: CASSLTAGRSSGNTIYF. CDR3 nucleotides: TGTGCCAGCAGTTTGACGGCAGGAAGAAGCTCTGGAAACACCATATATTTT.

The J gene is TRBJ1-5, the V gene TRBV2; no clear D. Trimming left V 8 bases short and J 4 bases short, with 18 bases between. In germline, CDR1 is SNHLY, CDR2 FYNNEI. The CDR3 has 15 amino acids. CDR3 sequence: CASGPWMRGNQPQHF. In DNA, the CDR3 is TGTGCCAGCGGACCATGGATGCGGGGTAATCAGCCCCAGCATTTT.

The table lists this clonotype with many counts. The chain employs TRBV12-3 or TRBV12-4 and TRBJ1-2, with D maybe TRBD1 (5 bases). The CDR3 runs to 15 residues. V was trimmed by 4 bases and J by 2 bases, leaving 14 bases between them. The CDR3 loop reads CASSSYQEGNYGYTF. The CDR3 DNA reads TGTGCCAGCAGTTCGTACCAGGAGGGGAACTATGGCTACACCTTC.

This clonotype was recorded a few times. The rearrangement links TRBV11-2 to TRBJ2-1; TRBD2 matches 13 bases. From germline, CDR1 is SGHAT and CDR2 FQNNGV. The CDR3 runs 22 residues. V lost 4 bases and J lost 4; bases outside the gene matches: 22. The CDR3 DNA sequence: TGTGCCAGCAGCTCCCTCCCCCGGACACTCGGACTAGCGGGGGACAAATACAATGAGCAGTTCTTC. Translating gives CASSSLPRTLGLAGDKYNEQFF.